The 27 T cell receptor beta chains below come from one sample, sequenced in a study of cytomegalovirus exposure and HLA in healthy donors (dated by TCRdb to 2015 to 2018). The library was produced with the immunoSEQ multiplex PCR assay. For the multiplex PCR, a mixture combining 60 forward primers for TCR Vbeta segments and 13 reverse primers for TCR Jbeta segments was used. TCRdb provides this immuneACCESS table in a form limited to in-frame rearrangements. Some clones are lacking; in checked studies, under half of them reflect an unresolved V gene, and why the rest are absent is not known. This sample comprises some 150,000 clones, around 75% of them detected only once. The ten largest clones represent 1.2% of the sample. Input material: PBMCs. The receptors stem from a female donor in good health and CMV-seronegative.

The V and J genes are TRBV29-1 and TRBJ2-5; a possible D gene is TRBD1 (6 bases). CDR3 length: 14 residues. V was pared by 2 bases and J by 5 bases, with 15 bases between. In germline, CDR1 is SQVTM, CDR2 ANQGSEA. CDR3 nucleotides: TGCAGCGTTGAAACGGACAGTTCCGGGGAGACCCAGTACTTC. Protein product: CSVETDSSGETQYF.

The CDR3 loop is CASNSGTSGSTDTQYF. CDR3 in DNA: TGTGCCAGTAATTCCGGGACTAGCGGGAGTACAGATACGCAGTATTTT. This chain links TRBV6-6 with TRBJ2-3; 14 bases line up with TRBD2. Germline values: CDR1 MNHNY, CDR2 SVGAGI (reference sequence). The trim removed 9 bases at V and 3 bases at J, leaving 8 bases unmatched. This CDR3 region has 16 residues.

The chain joins TRBV18 to TRBJ1-5; possibly TRBD1 for D (6 bases). V dropped 5 bases and J dropped 0 bases, with 11 bases sitting between them. Germline assignment: CDR1 KGHSH and CDR2 LQKENI. This CDR3 region has 15 residues. CDR3 in DNA: TGTGCCAGCTCAGGAGGACAGCATAGCAATCAGCCCCAGCATTTT. Its translation is CASSGGQHSNQPQHF.

The chain employs TRBV10-2 and TRBJ2-7; unclear D gene. The length of the CDR3 is 13 residues. V lost 0 bases to trimming and J lost 2 bases, with 5 bases between them. Germline CDR1 WSHSY, CDR2 SAAADI. This chain's CDR3 is CASSESAAYEQYF. CDR3 in DNA: TGCGCCAGCAGTGAGTCTGCAGCCTACGAGCAGTACTTC.

This clone was recorded a few times. V and J are TRBV28 and TRBJ2-1; possible D gene TRBD2, 6 bases. The germline V and J ends were trimmed by 5 bases and 6 bases, with 17 bases remaining between them. Germline V CDR1 and CDR2: MDHEN, SYDVKM. The CDR3 totals 15 residues. CDR3 nucleotides: TGTGCCAGCAGTCATCCGACTAGTCCCGCCAATGAGCAGTTCTTC. It specifies CASSHPTSPANEQFF.

The rearrangement joins TRBV7-2 to TRBJ2-6, with a possible D match to TRBD1 (6 bases). This CDR3 is 16 amino acids long. Germline V gene lookup returns CDR1 SGHTA and CDR2 FQGNSA. Trimming left V 6 bases short and J 2 bases short, with 14 bases between. CDR3 amino acids: CASRFTGKAGANVLTF. For the CDR3, the DNA is TGTGCCAGCAGGTTTACAGGGAAAGCTGGGGCCAACGTCCTGACTTTC.

J is TRBJ1-1 and V is TRBV5-6; the D is unclear. The germline gives CDR1 SGHDT, CDR2 YYEEEE. The V gene lost 4 bases and the J gene lost 1 base, with 8 bases spanning the gap. The CDR3 consists of 13 residues. Written as DNA, the CDR3 is TGTGCCAGCAGCACCAGACAGAACACTGAAGCTTTCTTT. Protein product: CASSTRQNTEAFF.

In this sample, this clone turned up a few times. The chain combines TRBV28 with TRBJ1-2, with D possibly matching TRBD1 (5 bases). The CDR3 contains 14 residues. V lost 2 bases, J lost 2 bases, and 9 bases lay in between. Germline loops: CDR1 MDHEN, CDR2 SYDVKM. CDR3 DNA sequence: TGTGCCAGCAGTTTAAGGGGAATCAACTATGGCTACACCTTC. Translation gives CASSLRGINYGYTF.

This chain uses TRBV9 with TRBJ1-5, with D unclear. Trimming left V 3 bases short and J 6 bases short, with 10 bases between. From germline, CDR1 is SGDLS and CDR2 YYNGEE. The CDR3 spans 13 residues. CDR3 loop: CASSAAVGQPQHF. CDR3 sequence (DNA): TGTGCCAGCAGCGCCGCGGTAGGTCAGCCCCAGCATTTT. Full variable domain (missing parts from reference TRBV9 and TRBJ1-5): DSGVTQTPKHLITATGQRVTLRCSPRSGDLSVYWYQQSLDQGLQFLIQYYNGEERAKGNILERFSAQQFPDLHSELNLSSLELGDSALYFCASSAAVGQPQHFGDGTRLSIL.

The chain is built from TRBV7-8 and TRBJ2-1; TRBD2 might be the D (6 bases). This CDR3 is built from 14 residues. CDR1 and CDR2 (germline): SGHVS, FQNEAQ. V lost 6 bases and J lost 4, with 13 bases in between. The DNA for the CDR3 is TGTGCCAGCAGTCCCGGGACTTCTTACAATGAGCAGTTCTTC. Protein sequence: CASSPGTSYNEQFF.

The rearrangement links TRBV4-1 to TRBJ1-3; D perhaps matches TRBD1 (6 bases). The V and J ends lost 0 bases and 0 bases respectively, with 15 bases between them. The germline V gene encodes CDR1 MGHRA and CDR2 YSYEKL. The CDR3 length is 18 residues. CDR3: CASSQDPGVTVSGNTIYF. In DNA form, the CDR3 reads TGCGCCAGCAGCCAAGACCCAGGGGTCACGGTCTCTGGAAACACCATATATTTT.

This chain joins TRBV7-6 and TRBJ1-5; TRBD1 agrees at 7 bases. The CDR3 is 16 residues long. Germline V CDR1 and CDR2: SGHVS, FNYEAQ. J lost 3 bases, V lost 2 bases, and 7 bases had no gene match. The CDR3 region is CASSLLAGGLNQPQHF. The CDR3 DNA reads TGTGCCAGCAGCTTATTGGCAGGGGGGCTCAATCAGCCCCAGCATTTT. The full variable domain, in which reference TRBV7-6 and TRBJ1-5 provide the parts outside the CDR3, is GAGVSQSPRYKVTKRGQDVALRCDPISGHVSLYWYRQALGQGPEFLTYFNYEAQQDKSGLPNDRFSAERPEGSISTLTIQRTEQRDSAMYRCASSLLAGGLNQPQHFGDGTRLSIL.

The CDR3: CASSSQANTGELFF. The CDR3 region has the DNA TGCGCCAGCAGTTCTCAGGCGAACACCGGGGAGCTGTTTTTT. The J gene is TRBJ2-2, the V gene TRBV4-1; D gene uncertain. V shed 6 bases and J shed 0 bases, with 8 bases lying between them. The germline V gene encodes CDR1 MGHRA and CDR2 YSYEKL. This CDR3 is built from 14 residues.

V and J are TRBV2 and TRBJ1-1; the D gene is possibly TRBD1 (6 bases). This CDR3 spans 13 amino acids. V was trimmed by 10 bases and J by 2 bases, leaving 14 bases between them. Germline V CDR1 and CDR2: SNHLY, FYNNEI. For the CDR3, the DNA is TGTGCCAACCATCGGGACATAAACACTGAAGCTTTCTTT. This translates into CANHRDINTEAFF.

The V call is TRBV30, the J call TRBJ1-4; D gene ambiguous. CDR3 length: 14 residues. Germline CDR1 GTSNPN, CDR2 SVGIG (reference sequence). Trimming took off 4 bases at V and 2 bases at J, with 11 bases between the two ends. This chain's CDR3 is CAWKYQSTNEKLFF. CDR3 bases: TGTGCCTGGAAATATCAGTCGACTAATGAAAAACTGTTTTTT. Looking up the rest from reference TRBV30 and TRBJ1-4 gives the full variable domain: SQTIHQWPATLVQPVGSPLSLECTVEGTSNPNLYWYRQAAGRGLQLLFYSVGIGQISSEVPQNLSASRPQDRQFILSSKKLLLSDSGFYLCAWKYQSTNEKLFFGSGTQLSVL.

The V call is TRBV25-1, the J call TRBJ2-1; possible D gene TRBD1, 5 bases. This CDR3 is built from 13 residues. V lost 3 bases and J lost 8, with 11 bases in between. Germline V gene data show CDR1 as MGHDK and CDR2 as SYGVNS. CDR3 loop: CASSEGWGYEQFF. The CDR3 DNA reads as TGTGCCAGCAGTGAGGGTTGGGGCTATGAGCAGTTCTTC.

This chain uses TRBV7-9 with TRBJ2-2; TRBD1 matches at 7 bases. Germline V gene sequence: CDR1 SEHNR, CDR2 FQNEAQ (reference sequence). This CDR3 is built from 14 residues. The trim removed 1 base at V and 10 bases at J, leaving 6 bases unmatched. CDR3 nucleotides: TGTGCCAGCAGCTTAGGAGGGGGCGTGGAGGAGCTGTTTTTT. Residues: CASSLGGGVEELFF. The full variable domain, rest sourced from reference TRBV7-9 and TRBJ2-2, is DTGVSQNPRHKITKRGQNVTFRCDPISEHNRLYWYRQTLGQGPEFLTYFQNEAQLEKSRLLSDRFSAERPKGSFSTLEIQRTEQGDSAMYLCASSLGGGVEELFFGEGSRLTVL.

The rearrangement uses TRBV9 and TRBJ2-1; TRBD2 agrees at 10 bases. After removal of 2 bases from V and 15 bases from J, the junction contained 5 bases not matched to a gene. This CDR3 is 12 amino acids long. Per the germline V gene, CDR1 is SGDLS and CDR2 is YYNGEE. In nucleotides, the CDR3 is TGTGCCAGCAGCGTGCTAGCGGGAGTTCTGTTCTTC. It codes for CASSVLAGVLFF.

The chain employs TRBV9 and TRBJ1-5, with no clear D. The CDR3 covers 16 residues. Germline loops: CDR1 SGDLS, CDR2 YYNGEE. Trimming removed 1 base at V and 3 bases at J, with 14 bases between. This CDR3 reads CASSVLGQVNNQPQHF. CDR3 coding DNA: TGTGCCAGCAGCGTATTAGGTCAGGTTAACAATCAGCCCCAGCATTTT.

This chain connects TRBV5-1 to TRBJ1-5, with 7 nucleotides matching TRBD1. Germline assignment: CDR1 SGHRS and CDR2 YFSETQ. J gave up 0 bases and V 4 bases, and 10 bases lay outside the gene matches. The CDR3 length is 17 residues. DNA for the CDR3: TGCGCCAGCAGCGCGGACAGGCTCCCCTATAGCAATCAGCCCCAGCATTTT. Residues: CASSADRLPYSNQPQHF.

The chain employs TRBV6-5 and TRBJ2-2; 8 bases line up with TRBD1. Trimming cost V 9 bases and J 5 bases; bases outside gene matches: 11. This CDR3 is 15 amino acids long. Per germline, CDR1 MNHEY and CDR2 SVGAGI. The CDR3 sequence is CASGTGPRRTGELFF. CDR3 in DNA: TGTGCCAGTGGGACAGGCCCGCGTCGAACCGGGGAGCTGTTTTTT.

The chain employs TRBV5-1 and TRBJ2-2, with D possibly matching TRBD1 (5 bases). CDR3 length: 15 residues. The germline V gene encodes CDR1 SGHRS and CDR2 YFSETQ. Trimming took off 3 bases at V and 0 bases at J, with 9 bases between the two ends. CDR3 residues: CASSYQDTNTGELFF. The CDR3 DNA sequence: TGCGCCAGCAGCTACCAGGACACGAACACCGGGGAGCTGTTTTTT. The whole variable domain, filled in from reference TRBV5-1 and TRBJ2-2, reads KAGVTQTPRYLIKTRGQQVTLSCSPISGHRSVSWYQQTPGQGLQFLFEYFSETQRNKGNFPGRFSGRQFSNSRSEMNVSTLELGDSALYLCASSYQDTNTGELFFGEGSRLTVL.

This chain uses TRBV19 with TRBJ2-7; no reliable D call. CDR1 and CDR2 from the germline V gene are LNHDA and SQIVND (reference sequence). The CDR3 runs 13 residues. The V gene lost 5 bases and the J gene lost 1 base, with 9 bases spanning the gap. CDR3 bases: TGTGCCAGTAGTTGGGCTGATTCCTACGAGCAGTACTTC. Protein sequence: CASSWADSYEQYF.

The V and J genes are TRBV18 and TRBJ2-7; 7 bases line up with TRBD1. V lost 3 bases and J lost 0; bases outside the gene matches: 8. The CDR3 runs to 16 residues. The germline CDR1 and CDR2 sequences are KGHSH and LQKENI. CDR3 bases: TGTGCCAGCTCACCTAGGTTAGGGGACAGCTCCTACGAGCAGTACTTC. As protein: CASSPRLGDSSYEQYF.

V usage is TRBV29-1 and J usage is TRBJ2-1; the D gene is possibly TRBD2 (6 bases). Trimming took 3 bases from V and 9 from J, leaving 15 bases between them. Germline CDR1 and CDR2: SQVTM and ANQGSEA. There are 13 residues in the CDR3. CDR3 nucleotide sequence: TGCAGCGTTGATTCGGGAGAGTTACGTGAGCAGTTCTTC. Translated, it gives CSVDSGELREQFF.

The chain combines TRBV19 with TRBJ2-1; possible D gene TRBD1, 6 bases. Per germline, CDR1 LNHDA and CDR2 SQIVND (reference sequence). V was clipped by 8 bases and J by 3 bases, with 17 bases between them. The CDR3 covers 15 residues. CDR3: CASRTGTLDYNEQFF. The CDR3 DNA reads TGTGCCAGTCGAACAGGGACACTAGACTACAATGAGCAGTTCTTC.

This clone has only one observation. The rearrangement links TRBV27 to TRBJ2-5; TRBD2 matches at 7 bases. Germline V gene sequence: CDR1 MNHEY, CDR2 SMNVEV (reference sequence). This CDR3 is 19 amino acids long. V was pared by 1 base and J by 0 bases, with 14 bases of the junction left unmatched. In DNA form, the CDR3 reads TGTGCCAGCAGTTTATATCGGTCTAGCGGAGCCAGGTACCAAGAGACCCAGTACTTC. It is translated as CASSLYRSSGARYQETQYF.